This T cell receptor (beta chain) was identified in a study of shared clonotypes between healthy human individuals. Turning to the study itself: Three plates were used per donor for CD4 naive, three for CD4 memory, two for CD8 naive and one for CD8 memory.

This CDR3 has 12 residues. The trim removed 6 bases at V and 8 bases at J, leaving 5 bases unmatched. Germline V lookup: CDR1 MDHEN, CDR2 SYDVKM. Investigators divided CD4+ cells into CD45RA+ naive and CD45RA-negative memory subsets. Libraries were prepared by immunoSEQ multiplex PCR; TCRdb keeps only in-frame clonotypes and omits some of them. The table records approximately 2,300,000 clones, 85% to 95% of them present only once. V and J are TRBV28 and TRBJ1-2; 8 bases map to TRBD1. The sequenced material came from naive CD4+ T cells from PBMCs. Documented subset: CD45RA+ positively selected. This receptor was taken from a man between 18 and 29 years old in good health. Some clones in this sample may be carry-over from other donors' samples. CDR3 region: CASSRTGHGYTF. CDR3 DNA sequence: TGTGCCAGCAGCCGGACAGGGCACGGCTACACCTTC.